Reported below is one T cell receptor (beta chain). What it recognizes is unknown. The sample belongs to a study of T-cell reconstitution after alpha-beta-depleted transplantation in children. This CDR3 has 13 residues. Germline assignment: CDR1 DFQATT and CDR2 SNEGSKA (reference sequence). V was shortened by 3 bases and J by 0 bases, with 9 bases between the two germline ends. Library preparation (for TCRbeta) was performed with unique molecular identifiers. One entry per CDR3 protein, called by TCRdb with MiXCR from the PCR reads. The data show about 78,000 distinct CDR3 sequences, with 11% to 15% seen just once and 25% to 30% held by the top ten. Study outcomes and limitations: Two months or so post-transplant, alpha-beta T cells reportedly derived from several hundred expanded graft clones.

Material: PBMCs, mostly from graft donor cells, obtained 180 days after TCRalphabeta/CD19-depleted stem cell transplant. This TCR was sampled from a male patient between 2 and 15 years old who had a stem cell transplant for acute lymphoblastic leukemia, so the T cells may come from the graft donor. V gene TRBV20-1 combines with J gene TRBJ2-7; D is perhaps TRBD1 (6 bases). Here the CDR3 reads CSASRTVSYEQYF. The CDR3 DNA follows: TGCAGTGCTAGCAGGACAGTCTCCTACGAGCAGTACTTC.